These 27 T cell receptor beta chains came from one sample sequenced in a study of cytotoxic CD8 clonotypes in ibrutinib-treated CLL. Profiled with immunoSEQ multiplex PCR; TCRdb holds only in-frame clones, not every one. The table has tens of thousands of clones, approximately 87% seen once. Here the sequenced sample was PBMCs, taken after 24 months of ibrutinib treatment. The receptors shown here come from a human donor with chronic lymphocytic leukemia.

The CDR3 loop reads CASSLVEWIRNAGANVLTF. The CDR3, as DNA: TGTGCCAGCAGCTTAGTGGAATGGATCCGAAATGCTGGGGCCAACGTCCTGACTTTC. The chain couples TRBV11-2 to TRBJ2-6, with D uncertain. The CDR3 consists of 19 residues. The germline V gene encodes CDR1 SGHAT and CDR2 FQNNGV. Trimming removed 1 base at V and 2 bases at J, with 18 bases between.

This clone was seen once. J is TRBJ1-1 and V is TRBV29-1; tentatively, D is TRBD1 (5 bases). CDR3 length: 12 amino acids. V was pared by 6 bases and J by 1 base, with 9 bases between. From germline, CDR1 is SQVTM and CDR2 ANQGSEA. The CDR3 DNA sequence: TGCAGCGTGATGACAGAGAACACTGAAGCTTTCTTT. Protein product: CSVMTENTEAFF.

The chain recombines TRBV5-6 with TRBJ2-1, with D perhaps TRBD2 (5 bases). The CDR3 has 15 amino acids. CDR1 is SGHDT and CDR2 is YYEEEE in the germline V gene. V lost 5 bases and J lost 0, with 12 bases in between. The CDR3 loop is CASSSIASSYNEQFF. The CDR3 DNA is TGTGCCAGCAGTTCGATAGCGAGCTCCTACAATGAGCAGTTCTTC.

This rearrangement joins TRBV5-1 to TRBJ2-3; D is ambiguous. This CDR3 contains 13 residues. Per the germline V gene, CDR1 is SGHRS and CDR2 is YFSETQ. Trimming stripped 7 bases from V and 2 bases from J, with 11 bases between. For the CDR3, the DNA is TGCGCCAGCGGCGGCGCACTCACAGATACGCAGTATTTT. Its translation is CASGGALTDTQYF. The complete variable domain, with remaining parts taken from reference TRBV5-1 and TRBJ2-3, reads KAGVTQTPRYLIKTRGQQVTLSCSPISGHRSVSWYQQTPGQGLQFLFEYFSETQRNKGNFPGRFSGRQFSNSRSEMNVSTLELGDSALYLCASGGALTDTQYFGPGTRLTVL.

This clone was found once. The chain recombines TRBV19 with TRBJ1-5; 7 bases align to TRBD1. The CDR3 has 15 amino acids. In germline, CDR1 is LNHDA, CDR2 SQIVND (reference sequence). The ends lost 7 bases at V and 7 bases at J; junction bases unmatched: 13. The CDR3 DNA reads TGTGCCAGTAAAGCCAGGGGGGACACCCTCCAGCCCCAGCATTTT. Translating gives CASKARGDTLQPQHF.

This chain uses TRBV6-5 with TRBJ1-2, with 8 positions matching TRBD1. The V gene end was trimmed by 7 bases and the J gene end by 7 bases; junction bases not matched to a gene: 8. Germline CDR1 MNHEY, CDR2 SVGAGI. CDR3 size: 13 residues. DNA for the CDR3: TGTGCCAGCACCGCGGACAGGGCGGCTGGCTACACCTTC. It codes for CASTADRAAGYTF.

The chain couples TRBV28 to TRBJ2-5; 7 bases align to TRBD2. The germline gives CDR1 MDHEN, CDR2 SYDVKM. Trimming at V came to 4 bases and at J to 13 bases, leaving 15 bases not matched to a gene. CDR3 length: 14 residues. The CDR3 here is CASSSPGTTLRWYF. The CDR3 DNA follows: TGTGCCAGCAGTTCACCCGGGACTACACTAAGATGGTACTTC.

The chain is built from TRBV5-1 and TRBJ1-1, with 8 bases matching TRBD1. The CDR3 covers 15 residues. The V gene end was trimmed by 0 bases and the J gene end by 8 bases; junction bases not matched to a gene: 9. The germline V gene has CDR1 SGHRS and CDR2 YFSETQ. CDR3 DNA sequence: TGCGCCAGCAGCTTGGACAGGGGGGATTGGTCGGAAGCTTTCTTT. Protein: CASSLDRGDWSEAFF.

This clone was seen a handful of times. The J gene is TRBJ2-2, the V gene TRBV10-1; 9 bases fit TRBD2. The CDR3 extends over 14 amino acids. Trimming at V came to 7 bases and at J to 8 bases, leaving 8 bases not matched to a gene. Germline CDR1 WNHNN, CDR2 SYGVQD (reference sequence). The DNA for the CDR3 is TGCGCCAGCAAAGGCGGTAGCGGGAGTGGGGAGCTGTTTTTT. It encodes CASKGGSGSGELFF.

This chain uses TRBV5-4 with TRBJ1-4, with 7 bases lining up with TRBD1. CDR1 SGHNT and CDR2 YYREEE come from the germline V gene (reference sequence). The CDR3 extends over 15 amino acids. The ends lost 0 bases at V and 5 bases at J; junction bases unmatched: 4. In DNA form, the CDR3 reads TGTGCCAGCAGCTTGGGCCAGGGGGGGAATGAAAAACTGTTTTTT. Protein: CASSLGQGGNEKLFF. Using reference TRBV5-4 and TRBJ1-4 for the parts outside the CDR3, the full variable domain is ETGVTQSPTHLIKTRGQQVTLRCSSQSGHNTVSWYQQALGQGPQFIFQYYREEENGRGNFPPRFSGLQFPNYSSELNVNALELDDSALYLCASSLGQGGNEKLFFGSGTQLSVL.

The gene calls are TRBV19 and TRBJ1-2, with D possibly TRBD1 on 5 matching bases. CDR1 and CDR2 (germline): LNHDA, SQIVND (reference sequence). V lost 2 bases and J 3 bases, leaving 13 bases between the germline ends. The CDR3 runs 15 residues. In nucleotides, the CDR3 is TGTGCCAGTAGTATACGGGCCAGGGTGGACTATGGCTACACCTTC. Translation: CASSIRARVDYGYTF.

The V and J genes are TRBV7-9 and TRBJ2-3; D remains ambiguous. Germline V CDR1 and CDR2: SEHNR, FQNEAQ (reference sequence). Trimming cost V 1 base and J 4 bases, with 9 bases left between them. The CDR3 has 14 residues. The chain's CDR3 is CASSLGSGPDTQYF. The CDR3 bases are TGTGCCAGCAGCTTAGGGTCCGGACCAGATACGCAGTATTTT.

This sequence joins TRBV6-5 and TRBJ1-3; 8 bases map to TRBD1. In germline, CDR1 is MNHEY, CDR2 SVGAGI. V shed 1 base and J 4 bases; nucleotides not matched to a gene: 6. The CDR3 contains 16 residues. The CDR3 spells CASSYLTTGEGNTIYF. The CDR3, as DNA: TGTGCCAGCAGTTACTTGACGACAGGGGAGGGAAACACCATATATTTT.

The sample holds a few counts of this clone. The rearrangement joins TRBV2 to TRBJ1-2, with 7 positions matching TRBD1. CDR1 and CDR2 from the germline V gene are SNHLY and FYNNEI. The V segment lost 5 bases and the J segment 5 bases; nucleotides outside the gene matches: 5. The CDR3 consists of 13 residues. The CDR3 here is CASSRTGLYGYTF. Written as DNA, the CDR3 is TGTGCCAGCAGTAGGACAGGTCTTTATGGCTACACCTTC.

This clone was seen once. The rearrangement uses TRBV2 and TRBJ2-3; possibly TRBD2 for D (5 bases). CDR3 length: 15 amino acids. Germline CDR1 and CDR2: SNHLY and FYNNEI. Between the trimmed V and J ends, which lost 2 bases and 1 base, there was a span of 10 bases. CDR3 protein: CASSERERGTDTQYF. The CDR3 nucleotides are TGTGCCAGCAGTGAACGAGAGAGGGGCACAGATACGCAGTATTTT.

The CDR3 region has the DNA TGTGCCATCAAGGAAGAGAGTAACACCGGGGAGCTGTTTTTT. Its protein is CAIKEESNTGELFF. The chain is built from TRBV10-3 and TRBJ2-2; D remains unclear. The length of the CDR3 is 14 residues. The V and J ends lost 7 bases and 2 bases respectively, with 11 bases between them. Germline V gene lookup returns CDR1 ENHRY and CDR2 SYGVKD.

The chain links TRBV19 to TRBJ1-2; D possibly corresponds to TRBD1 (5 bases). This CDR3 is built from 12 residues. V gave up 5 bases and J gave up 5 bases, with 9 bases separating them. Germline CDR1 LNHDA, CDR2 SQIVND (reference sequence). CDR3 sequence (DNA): TGTGCCAGTAGTGACAGACCTTATGGCTACACCTTC. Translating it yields CASSDRPYGYTF. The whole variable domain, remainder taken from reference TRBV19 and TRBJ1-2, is DGGITQSPKYLFRKEGQNVTLSCEQNLNHDAMYWYRQDPGQGLRLIYYSQIVNDFQKGDIAEGYSVSREKKESFPLTVTSAQKNPTAFYLCASSDRPYGYTFGSGTRLTVV.

The CDR3 here is CASSVAMSGGGINEQFF. CDR3 bases: TGTGCCAGCAGCGTAGCTATGAGCGGAGGGGGGATAAATGAGCAGTTCTTC. This chain joins TRBV9 and TRBJ2-1, with D perhaps TRBD1 or TRBD2 (6 bases each). CDR1 is SGDLS, CDR2 YYNGEE, per germline. The CDR3 is made up of 17 amino acids. The ends were cut back, 0 bases at V and 7 bases at J, with 20 bases in the middle. Supplemented by reference TRBV9 and TRBJ2-1, the full variable domain reads DSGVTQTPKHLITATGQRVTLRCSPRSGDLSVYWYQQSLDQGLQFLIQYYNGEERAKGNILERFSAQQFPDLHSELNLSSLELGDSALYFCASSVAMSGGGINEQFFGPGTRLTVL.

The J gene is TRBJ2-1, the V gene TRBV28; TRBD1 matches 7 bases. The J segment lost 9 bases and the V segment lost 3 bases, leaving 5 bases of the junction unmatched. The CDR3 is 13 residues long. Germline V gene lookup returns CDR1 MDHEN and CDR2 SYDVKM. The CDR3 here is CASSLSDRPEQFF. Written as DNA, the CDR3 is TGTGCCAGCAGTTTGTCGGACAGGCCTGAGCAGTTCTTC.

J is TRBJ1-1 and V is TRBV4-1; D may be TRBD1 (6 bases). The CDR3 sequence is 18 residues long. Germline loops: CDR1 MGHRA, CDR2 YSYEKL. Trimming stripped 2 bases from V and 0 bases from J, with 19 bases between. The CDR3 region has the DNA TGCGCCAGCAGCCAATTTTCAGGGGTGATGGATATGAACACTGAAGCTTTCTTT. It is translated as CASSQFSGVMDMNTEAFF.

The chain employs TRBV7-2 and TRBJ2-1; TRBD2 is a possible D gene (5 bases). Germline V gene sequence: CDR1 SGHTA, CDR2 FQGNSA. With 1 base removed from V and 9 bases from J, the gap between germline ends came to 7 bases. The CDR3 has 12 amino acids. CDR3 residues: CASSLGGSEQFF. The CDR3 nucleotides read TGTGCCAGCAGCTTAGGAGGGTCTGAGCAGTTCTTC.

The chain's CDR3 is CASTVEGNTEAFF. DNA of the CDR3: TGTGCCAGCACCGTGGAAGGGAACACTGAAGCTTTCTTT. The gene calls are TRBV5-6 and TRBJ1-1; no firm D call. CDR3 length: 13 residues. The V end was cut by 6 bases, the J end by 1 base, with 10 bases between. Per germline, CDR1 SGHDT and CDR2 YYEEEE.

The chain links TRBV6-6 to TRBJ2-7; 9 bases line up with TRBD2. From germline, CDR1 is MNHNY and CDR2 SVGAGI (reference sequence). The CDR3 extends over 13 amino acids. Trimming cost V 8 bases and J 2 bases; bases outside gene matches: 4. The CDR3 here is CASAAGGTYEQYF. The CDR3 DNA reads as TGTGCCAGCGCGGCGGGAGGGACCTACGAGCAGTACTTC.

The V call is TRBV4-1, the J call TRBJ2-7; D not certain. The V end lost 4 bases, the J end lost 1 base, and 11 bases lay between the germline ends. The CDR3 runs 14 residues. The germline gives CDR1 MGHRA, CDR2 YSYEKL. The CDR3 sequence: CASSPWVSSYEQYF. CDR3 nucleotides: TGCGCCAGCAGCCCGTGGGTAAGTTCCTACGAGCAGTACTTC.

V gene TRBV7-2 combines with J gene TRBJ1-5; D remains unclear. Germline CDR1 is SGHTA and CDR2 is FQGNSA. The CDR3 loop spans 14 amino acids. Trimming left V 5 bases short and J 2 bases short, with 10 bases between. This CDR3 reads CASSPSHGNQPQHF. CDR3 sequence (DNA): TGTGCCAGCAGCCCGTCCCACGGCAATCAGCCCCAGCATTTT.

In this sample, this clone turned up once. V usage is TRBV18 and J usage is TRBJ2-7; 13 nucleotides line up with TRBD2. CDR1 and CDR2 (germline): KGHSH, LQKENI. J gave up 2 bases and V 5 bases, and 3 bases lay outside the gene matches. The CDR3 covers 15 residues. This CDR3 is CASSSTSGRAYEQYF. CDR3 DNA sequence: TGTGCCAGCTCATCTACTAGCGGGAGGGCCTACGAGCAGTACTTC.

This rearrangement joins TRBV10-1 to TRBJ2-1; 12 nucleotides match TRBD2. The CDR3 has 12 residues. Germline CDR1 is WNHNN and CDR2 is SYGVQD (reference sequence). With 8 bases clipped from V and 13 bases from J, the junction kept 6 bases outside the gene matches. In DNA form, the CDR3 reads TGCGCCAGCGGTCTAGCGGGAGGGATCCAGTTCTTC. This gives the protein CASGLAGGIQFF.